The 26 T cell receptor beta chains in this list originate from one sample, sequenced in a study of OX40 agonist ivuxolimab in advanced cancers. The library was built by means of the immunoSEQ multiplex PCR assay. As stored in TCRdb, this immuneACCESS dataset retains in-frame rearrangements with V and J assigned. A fraction of the clones does not appear; measured against another copy, unresolved V genes explain less than half of the discrepancy, and the remainder lacks a known reason. This sample holds around 80,000 clones; roughly 84% were observed only once. Roughly 0.35% of the sample is in the top ten clones. The sample consisted of CD4+ or CD8+ T cells sorted from blood, taken in a trial of the OX40 agonist ivuxolimab. The receptors were sampled from an adult with an advanced solid tumor such as melanoma, head and neck, liver or kidney cancer.

This chain joins TRBV7-2 and TRBJ2-5; 10 bases are shared with TRBD1. Germline V gene lookup returns CDR1 SGHTA and CDR2 FQGNSA. With 1 base clipped from V and 2 bases from J, the junction kept 1 base outside the gene matches. This CDR3 contains 15 residues. In DNA form, the CDR3 reads TGTGCCAGCAGCTTAGGGACAGGGGGTCAAGAGACCCAGTACTTC. This encodes CASSLGTGGQETQYF.

The rearrangement joins TRBV6-5 to TRBJ2-3; D remains ambiguous. The CDR3 length is 14 residues. Deletions cut 5 bases from V and 0 bases from J, with 9 bases between. CDR1 and CDR2 from the germline V gene are MNHEY and SVGAGI. The CDR3 region has the DNA TGTGCCAGCAGTAATACAAGAAGCACAGATACGCAGTATTTT. It specifies CASSNTRSTDTQYF.

V is TRBV28 and J is TRBJ1-1; 7 bases match TRBD1. CDR1 and CDR2 from the germline V gene are MDHEN and SYDVKM. This CDR3 contains 13 residues. Trimming at V came to 1 base and at J to 10 bases, leaving 6 bases not matched to a gene. The CDR3 protein is CASSLSNNRGAFF. CDR3 DNA: TGTGCCAGCAGTTTATCCAACAACAGGGGAGCTTTCTTT.

This rearrangement joins TRBV11-2 to TRBJ1-2, with 7 bases lining up with TRBD1. J gave up 0 bases and V 2 bases, and 9 bases lay outside the gene matches. CDR1 and CDR2 (germline): SGHAT, FQNNGV. The CDR3 spans 17 residues. The CDR3: CASSLNPTGETNYGYTF. The CDR3 DNA reads as TGTGCCAGCAGCTTAAACCCAACAGGGGAAACTAACTATGGCTACACCTTC.

This clone was observed a few times. V usage is TRBV2 and J usage is TRBJ2-5; the match to TRBD2 covers 9 bases. Trimming removed 7 bases from V and 5 bases from J; junction bases left unmatched: 11. Per germline, CDR1 SNHLY and CDR2 FYNNEI. The CDR3 spans 15 residues. The CDR3: CASTPGTSTLETQYF. CDR3 nucleotide sequence: TGTGCCAGCACCCCCGGGACTAGCACTCTGGAGACCCAGTACTTC.

The chain has TRBV5-1 and TRBJ1-5; 7 bases line up with TRBD1. The CDR3 is 13 amino acids. V gave up 4 bases and J gave up 5 bases; unmatched junction bases: 3. Germline CDR1 is SGHRS and CDR2 is YFSETQ. CDR3 DNA: TGCGCCAGCAGCCCGGACAGGTATCAGCCCCAGCATTTT. This codes for CASSPDRYQPQHF.

The rearrangement links TRBV19 to TRBJ1-6; no reliable D call. V lost 5 bases and J lost 2, with 7 bases in between. CDR3 size: 14 residues. The germline V gene has CDR1 LNHDA and CDR2 SQIVND (reference sequence). CDR3 DNA sequence: TGTGCCAGTAGTTTAAAGGCCTATAATTCACCCCTCCACTTT. It specifies CASSLKAYNSPLHF.

This rearrangement joins TRBV29-1 to TRBJ2-3; the match to TRBD2 covers 12 bases. Germline CDR1 and CDR2: SQVTM and ANQGSEA. This CDR3 is built from 15 residues. V gave up 6 bases and J gave up 4 bases; unmatched junction bases: 8. In DNA, the CDR3 is TGCAGCGTAGAGCGACTAGCGGGGGTGTCAGATACGCAGTATTTT. Translated, it gives CSVERLAGVSDTQYF.

This clone was seen just once. The rearrangement links TRBV10-3 to TRBJ2-3; TRBD2 matches 8 bases. J was trimmed by 2 bases and V by 6 bases; bases with no gene match: 7. CDR3 length: 15 amino acids. CDR1 is ENHRY, CDR2 SYGVKD, per germline. In nucleotides, the CDR3 is TGTGCCATCAGATTAGCGGGGCTCTCCACAGATACGCAGTATTTT. Encoded protein: CAIRLAGLSTDTQYF.

The chain carries TRBV18 and TRBJ1-1; D gene unclear. CDR1 is KGHSH and CDR2 is LQKENI in the germline V gene. The CDR3 is made up of 13 amino acids. V gave up 4 bases and J gave up 5 bases, with 11 bases separating them. In DNA, the CDR3 is TGTGCCAGCTCACGAACGTTAGAAACTGAAGCTTTCTTT. It translates to CASSRTLETEAFF. Together with reference TRBV18 and TRBJ1-1, the CDR3 gives the full variable domain: NAGVMQNPRHLVRRRGQEARLRCSPMKGHSHVYWYRQLPEEGLKFMVYLQKENIIDESGMPKERFSAEFPKEGPSILRIQQVVRGDSAAYFCASSRTLETEAFFGQGTRLTVV.

The chain is built from TRBV4-1 and TRBJ2-1; 13 nucleotides agree with TRBD2. The CDR3 consists of 20 residues. With 3 bases clipped from V and 1 base from J, the junction kept 12 bases outside the gene matches. Germline CDR1 is MGHRA and CDR2 is YSYEKL. Here the CDR3 reads CASSHSPPKLAGGSYNEQFF. For the CDR3, the DNA is TGCGCCAGCAGCCACAGTCCCCCTAAACTAGCGGGAGGGTCCTACAATGAGCAGTTCTTC.

The chain has TRBV2 and TRBJ2-2, with 7 bases that match TRBD2. The germline CDR1 and CDR2 sequences are SNHLY and FYNNEI. With 7 bases clipped from V and 1 base from J, the junction kept 0 bases outside the gene matches. CDR3 length: 13 residues. CDR3 sequence reads: CASKRENTGELFF. The CDR3 DNA follows: TGTGCCAGCAAGCGGGAGAACACCGGGGAGCTGTTTTTT.

CDR3 protein: CASSRDRPRVGEQFF. CDR3 coding DNA: TGTGCCAGCAGCCGGGACCGGCCTAGGGTTGGTGAGCAGTTCTTC. The J gene is TRBJ2-1, the V gene TRBV11-1; D is possibly TRBD1 or TRBD2 (5 bases each). Germline lookup yields CDR1 SGHAT and CDR2 FQDESV (reference sequence). The CDR3 extends over 15 amino acids. V was pared by 5 bases and J by 9 bases, with 20 bases between.

The chain carries TRBV5-1 and TRBJ2-5; TRBD2 might be the D (6 bases). Germline V CDR1 and CDR2: SGHRS, YFSETQ. The V end lost 4 bases, the J end lost 9 bases, and 22 bases lay between the germline ends. This CDR3 spans 15 amino acids. CDR3 sequence reads: CASSSTGDFTGAQYF. Written as DNA, the CDR3 is TGCGCCAGCAGCAGCACCGGGGACTTCACGGGGGCCCAGTACTTC.

J is TRBJ2-5 and V is TRBV19; D is unclear. In germline, CDR1 is LNHDA, CDR2 SQIVND (reference sequence). This CDR3 spans 14 amino acids. Deletions cut 5 bases from V and 0 bases from J, with 10 bases between. In nucleotides, the CDR3 is TGTGCCAGTAGTCCCCCGCAAAACCAAGAGACCCAGTACTTC. This gives the protein CASSPPQNQETQYF. Variable domain in full (rest from reference TRBV19 and TRBJ2-5): DGGITQSPKYLFRKEGQNVTLSCEQNLNHDAMYWYRQDPGQGLRLIYYSQIVNDFQKGDIAEGYSVSREKKESFPLTVTSAQKNPTAFYLCASSPPQNQETQYFGPGTRLLVL.

The V gene is TRBV6-5, the J gene TRBJ1-2; D not certain. The CDR3 has 15 amino acids. The V end lost 7 bases, the J end lost 4 bases, and 19 bases lay between the germline ends. Per germline, CDR1 MNHEY and CDR2 SVGAGI. The CDR3 reads CASTQPKKSGYGYTF. The CDR3 region has the DNA TGTGCCAGCACTCAACCGAAGAAGAGTGGCTATGGCTACACCTTC.

This chain connects TRBV6-6 to TRBJ1-2; D remains ambiguous. Germline V lookup: CDR1 MNHNY, CDR2 SVGAGI (reference sequence). V was trimmed by 2 bases and J by 4 bases, leaving 11 bases between them. CDR3 length: 14 amino acids. CDR3 bases: TGTGCCAGCAGTTACGATCCCCCCGTCTATGGCTACACCTTC. Translating gives CASSYDPPVYGYTF.

J is TRBJ2-2 and V is TRBV4-1; maybe TRBD2 (6 bases). Germline lookup yields CDR1 MGHRA and CDR2 YSYEKL. The CDR3 has 16 residues. With 5 bases removed from V and 2 bases from J, the gap between germline ends came to 15 bases. CDR3 sequence: CASSSPPGLNTGELFF. The CDR3 region has the DNA TGCGCCAGCAGCAGTCCCCCGGGACTCAACACCGGGGAGCTGTTTTTT.

The gene calls are TRBV28 and TRBJ2-7; 7 nucleotides align to TRBD2. With V trimmed by 0 bases and J by 12 bases, 14 bases remained unmatched. The CDR3 has 15 residues. Germline V gene sequence: CDR1 MDHEN, CDR2 SYDVKM. CDR3 amino acids: CASSLWGTGGASGYF. CDR3 DNA sequence: TGTGCCAGCAGTTTATGGGGTACGGGGGGAGCTTCAGGGTACTTC.

This chain uses TRBV29-1 with TRBJ1-1; no definite D call. Germline values: CDR1 SQVTM, CDR2 ANQGSEA. V lost 0 bases to trimming and J lost 2 bases, with 16 bases between them. The CDR3 consists of 16 residues. The DNA of the CDR3 is TGCAGCGTTGAAGACGGTGGCAGGCTGGGAAACACTGAAGCTTTCTTT. The encoded protein is CSVEDGGRLGNTEAFF.

The genes are TRBV5-1 and TRBJ1-4; unclear D gene. The CDR3 is made up of 15 amino acids. V was cut by 2 bases and J by 3 bases, with 11 bases left in between. Per germline, CDR1 SGHRS and CDR2 YFSETQ. CDR3 coding DNA: TGCGCCAGCAGCTTTAATACCCTCTCTAATGAAAAACTGTTTTTT. As protein: CASSFNTLSNEKLFF. Based on the CDR3 plus reference TRBV5-1 and TRBJ1-4, the full variable domain is KAGVTQTPRYLIKTRGQQVTLSCSPISGHRSVSWYQQTPGQGLQFLFEYFSETQRNKGNFPGRFSGRQFSNSRSEMNVSTLELGDSALYLCASSFNTLSNEKLFFGSGTQLSVL.

This clone was observed a single time. V and J are TRBV11-2 and TRBJ1-1; D gene unclear. Trimming took off 4 bases at V and 5 bases at J, with 5 bases between the two ends. Germline CDR1 is SGHAT and CDR2 is FQNNGV. This CDR3 contains 11 residues. CDR3 in DNA: TGTGCCAGCAGCTCGGGGACTGAAGCTTTCTTT. Translation: CASSSGTEAFF.

J is TRBJ2-5 and V is TRBV7-9; TRBD1 matches at 8 bases. Germline V CDR1 and CDR2: SEHNR, FQNEAQ (reference sequence). The CDR3 has 16 amino acids. The junction had 10 bases not matched to a gene; V was cut back by 3 bases and J by 4 bases. In DNA, the CDR3 is TGTGCCAGCAGCTTGGACAGGGCGGCGGGGACAGAGACCCAGTACTTC. Residues: CASSLDRAAGTETQYF.

In this sample, this clone turned up once. In nucleotides, the CDR3 is TGTGCCACCTCAAGGGGGCGGGATACTGAAGCTTTCTTT. It codes for CATSRGRDTEAFF. The chain couples TRBV2 to TRBJ1-1; 7 positions agree with TRBD1. The V and J ends lost 10 bases and 5 bases, in that order; junction bases with no gene match: 10. CDR3 length: 13 residues. The germline V gene has CDR1 SNHLY and CDR2 FYNNEI.

The chain couples TRBV6-6 to TRBJ1-2, with TRBD1 identical over 8 bases. With V trimmed by 6 bases and J by 6 bases, 12 bases remained unmatched. The CDR3 runs to 15 residues. Germline-derived CDR1 and CDR2 are MNHNY and SVGAGI (reference sequence). The CDR3 here is CASRRPGQGQDGYTF. In DNA form, the CDR3 reads TGTGCCAGCAGAAGACCCGGACAGGGACAAGATGGCTACACCTTC.

The chain recombines TRBV5-1 with TRBJ1-3, with 7 bases lining up with TRBD1. The ends lost 3 bases at V and 1 base at J; junction bases unmatched: 4. The CDR3 length is 15 residues. Germline V gene lookup returns CDR1 SGHRS and CDR2 YFSETQ. CDR3 protein: CASSSKQGSGNTIYF. As DNA, the CDR3 is TGCGCCAGCAGCTCGAAACAGGGGTCTGGAAACACCATATATTTT.